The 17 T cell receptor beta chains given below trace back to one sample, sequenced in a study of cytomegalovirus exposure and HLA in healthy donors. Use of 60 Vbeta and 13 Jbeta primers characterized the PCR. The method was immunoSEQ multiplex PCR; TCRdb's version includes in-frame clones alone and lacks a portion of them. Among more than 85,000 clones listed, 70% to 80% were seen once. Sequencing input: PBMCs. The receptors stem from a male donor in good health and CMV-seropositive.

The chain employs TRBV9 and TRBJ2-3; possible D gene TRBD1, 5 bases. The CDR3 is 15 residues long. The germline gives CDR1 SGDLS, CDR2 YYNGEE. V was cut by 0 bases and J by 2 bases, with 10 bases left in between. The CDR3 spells CASSVGTGDTDTQYF. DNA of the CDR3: TGTGCCAGCAGCGTAGGTACAGGAGACACAGATACGCAGTATTTT.

DNA for the CDR3: TGCGCCAGCAGCTGGACCGGGATCCATACCGGCAATGAGCAGTTCTTC. Its protein product is CASSWTGIHTGNEQFF. This chain uses TRBV5-1 with TRBJ2-1; TRBD2 might be the D (5 bases). Germline V gives CDR1 SGHRS, CDR2 YFSETQ. Trimming left V 3 bases short and J 6 bases short, with 19 bases between. This CDR3 comprises 16 residues.

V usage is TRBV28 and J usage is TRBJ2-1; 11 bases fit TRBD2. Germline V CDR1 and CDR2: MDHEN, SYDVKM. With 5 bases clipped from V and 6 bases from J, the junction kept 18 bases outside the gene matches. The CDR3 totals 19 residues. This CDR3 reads CASSTYNPRLAGWVNEQFF. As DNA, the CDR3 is TGTGCCAGCAGTACCTACAACCCCCGACTAGCGGGGTGGGTCAATGAGCAGTTCTTC. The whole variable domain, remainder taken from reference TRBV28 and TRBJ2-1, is DVKVTQSSRYLVKRTGEKVFLECVQDMDHENMFWYRQDPGLGLRLIYFSYDVKMKEKGDIPEGYSVSREKKERFSLILESASTNQTSMYLCASSTYNPRLAGWVNEQFFGPGTRLTVL.

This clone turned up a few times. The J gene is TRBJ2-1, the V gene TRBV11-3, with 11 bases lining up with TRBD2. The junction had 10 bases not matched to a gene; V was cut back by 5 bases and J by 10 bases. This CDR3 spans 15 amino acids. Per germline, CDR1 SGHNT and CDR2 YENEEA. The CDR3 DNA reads TGTGCCAGCAGCATACTAGCGGGAGAATCCCAAGAGCAGTTCTTC. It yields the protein CASSILAGESQEQFF.

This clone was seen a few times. The CDR3 sequence: CAWSQGTLGYGYTF. Here the CDR3 DNA reads TGTGCCTGGAGCCAGGGGACCTTAGGGTATGGCTACACCTTC. The chain employs TRBV30 and TRBJ1-2, with TRBD1 as a possible D gene (6 bases). CDR3 length: 14 amino acids. Germline V CDR1 and CDR2: GTSNPN, SVGIG (reference sequence). V lost 3 bases, J lost 5 bases, and 16 bases lay in between.

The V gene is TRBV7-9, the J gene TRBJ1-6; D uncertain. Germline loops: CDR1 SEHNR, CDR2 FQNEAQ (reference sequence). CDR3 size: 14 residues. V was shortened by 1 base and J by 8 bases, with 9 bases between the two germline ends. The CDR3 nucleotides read TGTGCCAGCAGCTTAGGAACTAAGGATTCACCCCTCCACTTT. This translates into CASSLGTKDSPLHF.

In nucleotides, the CDR3 is TGTGCCAGTAGTAGACTAGGCCTGGAGACCCAGTACTTC. Amino acids: CASSRLGLETQYF. This rearrangement joins TRBV19 to TRBJ2-5; D perhaps matches TRBD2 (6 bases). V was shortened by 4 bases and J by 5 bases, with 11 bases between the two germline ends. Germline V gene sequence: CDR1 LNHDA, CDR2 SQIVND (reference sequence). The CDR3 is 13 amino acids.

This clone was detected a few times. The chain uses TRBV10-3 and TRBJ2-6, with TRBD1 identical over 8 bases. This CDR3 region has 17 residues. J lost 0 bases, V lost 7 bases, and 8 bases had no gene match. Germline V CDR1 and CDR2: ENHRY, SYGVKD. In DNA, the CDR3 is TGTGCCATCACCGGACAGGGTTTTGGCTCTGGGGCCAACGTCCTGACTTTC. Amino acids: CAITGQGFGSGANVLTF.

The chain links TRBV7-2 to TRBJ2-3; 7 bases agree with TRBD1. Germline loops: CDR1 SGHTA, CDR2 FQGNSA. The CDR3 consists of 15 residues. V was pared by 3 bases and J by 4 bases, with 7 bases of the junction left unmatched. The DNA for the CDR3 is TGTGCCAGCAGCTTGATCCGAGGGGGCGCAGATACGCAGTATTTT. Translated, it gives CASSLIRGGADTQYF.

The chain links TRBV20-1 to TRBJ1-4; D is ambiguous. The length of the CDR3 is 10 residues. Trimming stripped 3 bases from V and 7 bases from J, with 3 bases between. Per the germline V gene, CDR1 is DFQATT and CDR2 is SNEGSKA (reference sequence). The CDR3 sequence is CSASREKLFF. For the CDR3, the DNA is TGCAGTGCTAGTCGTGAAAAACTGTTTTTT.

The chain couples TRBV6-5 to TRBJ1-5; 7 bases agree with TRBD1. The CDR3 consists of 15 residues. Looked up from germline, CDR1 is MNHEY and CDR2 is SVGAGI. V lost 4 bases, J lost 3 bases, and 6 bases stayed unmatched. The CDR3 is CASSSGTVLNQPQHF. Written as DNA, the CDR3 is TGTGCCAGCAGTTCCGGGACAGTCCTCAATCAGCCCCAGCATTTT.

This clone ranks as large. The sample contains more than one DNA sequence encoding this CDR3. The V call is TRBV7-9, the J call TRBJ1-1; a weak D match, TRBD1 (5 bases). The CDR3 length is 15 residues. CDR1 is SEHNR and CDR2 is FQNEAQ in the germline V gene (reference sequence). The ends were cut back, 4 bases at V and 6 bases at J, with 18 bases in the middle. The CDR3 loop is CASSWAGTHSPEAFF. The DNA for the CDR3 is TGTGCCAGCAGCTGGGCCGGGACTCACTCTCCTGAAGCTTTCTTT.

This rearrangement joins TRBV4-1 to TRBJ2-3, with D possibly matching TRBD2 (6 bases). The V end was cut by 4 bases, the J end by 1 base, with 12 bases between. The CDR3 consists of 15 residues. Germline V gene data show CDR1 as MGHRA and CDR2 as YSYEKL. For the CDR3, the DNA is TGCGCCAGCAGCCGCAGACTAGGAGGCACAGATACGCAGTATTTT. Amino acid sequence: CASSRRLGGTDTQYF.

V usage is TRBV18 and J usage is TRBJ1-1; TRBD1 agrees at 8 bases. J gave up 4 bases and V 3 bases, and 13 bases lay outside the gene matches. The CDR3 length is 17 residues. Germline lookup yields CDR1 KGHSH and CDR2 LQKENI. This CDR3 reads CASSPIDRGHWGTEAFF. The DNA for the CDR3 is TGTGCCAGCTCACCTATAGACAGGGGACATTGGGGCACTGAAGCTTTCTTT.

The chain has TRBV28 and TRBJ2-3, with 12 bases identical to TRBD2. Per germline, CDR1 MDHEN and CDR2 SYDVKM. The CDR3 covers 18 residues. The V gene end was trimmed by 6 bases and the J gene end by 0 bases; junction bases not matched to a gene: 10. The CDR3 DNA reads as TGTGCCAGCAGCCAGTCTAGCGGGGGGGTTTCTAGCACAGATACGCAGTATTTT. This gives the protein CASSQSSGGVSSTDTQYF.

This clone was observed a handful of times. DNA for the CDR3: TGTGCCAGCAGCTTTAACAGGGAGTCCTACGAGCAGTACTTC. Translated, it gives CASSFNRESYEQYF. The chain joins TRBV11-2 to TRBJ2-7; D is possibly TRBD1 (6 bases). This CDR3 contains 14 residues. Germline V gives CDR1 SGHAT, CDR2 FQNNGV. Between the trimmed V and J ends, which lost 3 bases and 1 base, there was a span of 10 bases.

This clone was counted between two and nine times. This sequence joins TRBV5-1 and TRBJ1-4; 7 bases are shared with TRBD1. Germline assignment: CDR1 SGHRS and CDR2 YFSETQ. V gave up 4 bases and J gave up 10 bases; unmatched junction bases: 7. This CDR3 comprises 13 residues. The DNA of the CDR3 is TGCGCCAGCAGCACTGGACAGGAGGGAAAACTGTTTTTT. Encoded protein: CASSTGQEGKLFF.